This entry is about one T cell receptor beta chain. As yet, its antigen is unknown. The data derive from a study of cytomegalovirus exposure and HLA in healthy donors. As for the study in general: A preliminary data release comprised about 85 million unique TCRs obtained from HLA-typed donors. Researchers found that roughly 81% of a few hundred genotyped donors fell within the Caucasian-associated ancestry cluster.

Overall study results and limits: HLA alleles showed associations with around 15,000 TCR beta sequences in a later analysis, at a 0.05 false discovery rate. The later analysis indicated that the majority of CMV-associated TCR beta chains appeared HLA-restricted.

Germline V lookup: CDR1 SQVTM, CDR2 ANQGSEA. V trimming: 5 bases; J trimming: 6 bases; junction bases outside the gene matches: 9. The CDR3 sequence is 14 residues long. Researchers ran the PCR with 60 Vbeta and 13 Jbeta primers. This table comes from immunoSEQ multiplex PCR, and its TCRdb copy is limited to in-frame clones, with some not included. This table has 150,000 to 200,000 clones, around 83% appearing once. The material sequenced was PBMCs. The sequence came from a woman aged 40-49 years in good health and CMV-seronegative. The chain couples TRBV29-1 to TRBJ2-1; 8 bases align to TRBD2. CDR3: CSVSPGLEGNEQFF. The CDR3 bases are TGCAGCGTTTCGCCGGGACTAGAAGGCAATGAGCAGTTCTTC.